Below are 21 T cell receptor beta chains sequenced from a single sample in a study of CD8+ T cells in alopecia areata. TCR sequencing used cDNA made by reverse transcription of extracted RNA. TCRdb keeps only in-frame clones here, not all; method: immunoSEQ multiplex PCR. Of some 120,000 clones listed, roughly 50% are singletons. Material: NKG2D-low CD8+ T cells sorted from blood. The receptor source for this set is a human donor with alopecia areata.

This rearrangement joins TRBV29-1 to TRBJ1-1, with 7 bases that match TRBD1. V shed 7 bases and J 3 bases; nucleotides not matched to a gene: 11. The CDR3 totals 14 residues. CDR1 and CDR2 (germline): SQVTM, ANQGSEA. CDR3 residues: CSATGHLGDTEAFF. In nucleotides, the CDR3 is TGCAGCGCGACAGGGCACCTAGGGGACACTGAAGCTTTCTTT.

In this sample, this clone turned up a few times. In DNA form, the CDR3 reads TGCGCCAGCAGCCAAGATCCCCCGAACCCGGCTTTCTTT. Amino acids: CASSQDPPNPAFF. This chain connects TRBV4-1 to TRBJ1-1; D is undetermined. Between the trimmed V and J ends, which lost 0 bases and 11 bases, there was a span of 13 bases. The CDR3 covers 13 residues. Germline V gene lookup returns CDR1 MGHRA and CDR2 YSYEKL.

This chain joins TRBV7-9 and TRBJ1-1; perhaps TRBD1 as D (5 bases). Trimming shortened V by 3 bases and J by 4 bases, and 21 bases separated the two germline ends. CDR3 length: 17 residues. Germline values: CDR1 SEHNR, CDR2 FQNEAQ (reference sequence). This chain's CDR3 is CASSFLESDGGGTEAFF. DNA of the CDR3: TGTGCCAGCAGCTTTCTAGAATCGGACGGCGGGGGCACTGAAGCTTTCTTT.

V and J are TRBV30 and TRBJ2-3, with TRBD2 matching over 8 bases. The CDR3 covers 13 residues. Germline V lookup: CDR1 GTSNPN, CDR2 SVGIG (reference sequence). V trimming: 5 bases; J trimming: 2 bases; junction bases outside the gene matches: 3. CDR3 bases: TGTGCCTGGTTAGCGGGGCACACAGATACGCAGTATTTT. This translates into CAWLAGHTDTQYF.

The V and J genes are TRBV4-1 and TRBJ2-7, with TRBD2 matching over 8 bases. The germline CDR1 and CDR2 sequences are MGHRA and YSYEKL. V gave up 5 bases and J gave up 3 bases; unmatched junction bases: 3. The CDR3 spans 13 residues. DNA of the CDR3: TGCGCCAGCAGCGAGCGGGAGCGCTACGAGCAGTACTTC. Translated: CASSERERYEQYF.

The rearrangement links TRBV12-5 to TRBJ2-5; D is uncertain. Per germline, CDR1 LGHNT and CDR2 FRNRAP. Between the trimmed V and J ends, which lost 5 bases and 4 bases, there was a span of 8 bases. This CDR3 comprises 12 residues. The CDR3 nucleotides read TGTGCTAGTGGTCGAGACCGAGAGACCCAGTACTTC. It specifies CASGRDRETQYF.

This clone was counted between two and nine times. The chain has TRBV5-4 and TRBJ2-1; 13 nucleotides align to TRBD2. The trim removed 3 bases at V and 2 bases at J, leaving 5 bases unmatched. Looked up from germline, CDR1 is SGHNT and CDR2 is YYREEE (reference sequence). The CDR3 contains 17 residues. This CDR3 reads CASSSDGLAGAYNEQFF. CDR3 DNA: TGTGCCAGCAGCTCCGACGGACTAGCGGGAGCCTACAATGAGCAGTTCTTC.

This clone occurred a few times. V gene TRBV5-4 combines with J gene TRBJ2-5, with TRBD1 matching 9 bases. Germline V gene lookup returns CDR1 SGHNT and CDR2 YYREEE (reference sequence). V shed 6 bases, J shed 2 bases, and the junction held 2 bases outside the gene matches. The CDR3 has 13 amino acids. This CDR3 reads CASTGQGQETQYF. The CDR3, as DNA: TGTGCCAGCACGGGACAGGGACAAGAGACCCAGTACTTC.

V and J are TRBV4-2 and TRBJ2-7, with 11 bases that match TRBD2. The length of the CDR3 is 12 residues. The germline gives CDR1 LGHNA, CDR2 YNFKEQ. V lost 5 bases, J lost 12 bases, and 6 bases stayed unmatched. CDR3 nucleotide sequence: TGTGCCAGCAGCGAAGGTAGCGGGGGGGCGTACTTC. It translates to CASSEGSGGAYF.

This chain's CDR3 is CAWRAGLGGQPQHF. CDR3 DNA sequence: TGTGCCTGGAGGGCAGGATTGGGGGGTCAGCCCCAGCATTTT. This chain joins TRBV30 and TRBJ1-5; D perhaps matches TRBD1 (5 bases). Trimming stripped 3 bases from V and 6 bases from J, with 15 bases between. CDR1 and CDR2 (germline): GTSNPN, SVGIG (reference sequence). This CDR3 spans 14 amino acids.

This clone occurred a few times. The CDR3 loop is CASSETMSSYNEQFF. The CDR3 DNA sequence: TGTGCCAGCAGTGAAACGATGAGCTCCTACAATGAGCAGTTCTTC. The gene calls are TRBV2 and TRBJ2-1; the D is unclear. Germline V gene lookup returns CDR1 SNHLY and CDR2 FYNNEI. V was clipped by 2 bases and J by 0 bases, with 8 bases between them. The CDR3 has 15 amino acids. Drawing the rest from reference TRBV2 and TRBJ2-1, the complete variable domain is EPEVTQTPSHQVTQMGQEVILRCVPISNHLYFYWYRQILGQKVEFLVSFYNNEISEKSEIFDDQFSVERPDGSNFTLKIRSTKLEDSAMYFCASSETMSSYNEQFFGPGTRLTVL.

Of note for this clone: At one of its ends the junction is not consistent with the germline gene, which may arise from a read error. This chain links TRBV5-4 with TRBJ2-1, with TRBD2 as a possible D gene (5 bases). Germline V gene lookup returns CDR1 SGHNT and CDR2 YYREEE (reference sequence). The CDR3 is made up of 13 amino acids. This CDR3 reads CASSGSSYNKQFF. Written as DNA, the CDR3 is TGTGCCAGCAGCGGGAGCTCCTACAATAAGCAGTTCTTC.

The CDR3 protein is CAWNRAGMGEQFF. The CDR3 DNA sequence: TGTGCCTGGAATAGGGCCGGAATGGGTGAGCAGTTCTTC. This sequence joins TRBV30 and TRBJ2-1; no clear D gene. The germline V and J ends were trimmed by 4 bases and 9 bases, with 16 bases remaining between them. The V gene's germline CDR1 is GTSNPN and CDR2 SVGIG (reference sequence). CDR3 size: 13 residues.

Remarks on this clone: No conserved phenylalanine or tryptophan ends this CDR3, so it is likely a read error. The V and J genes are TRBV29-1 and TRBJ1-1, with no clear D. CDR3 size: 12 residues. Trimming cost V 3 bases and J 8 bases, with 13 bases left between them. Germline V gives CDR1 SQVTM, CDR2 ANQGSEA. The CDR3 DNA is TGCAGCGTTGAGAGGGCGGGTCCCGAAGCTTTCCTT. This encodes CSVERAGPEAFL.

V is TRBV6-6 and J is TRBJ2-5; D may be TRBD2 (6 bases). The germline V and J ends were trimmed by 5 bases and 4 bases, with 11 bases remaining between them. This CDR3 spans 13 amino acids. Germline V lookup: CDR1 MNHNY, CDR2 SVGAGI (reference sequence). CDR3 in amino acids: CASSTGAIETQYF. CDR3 nucleotides: TGTGCCAGCAGTACGGGAGCGATAGAGACCCAGTACTTC.

This chain joins TRBV25-1 and TRBJ2-7; tentatively, D is TRBD2 (5 bases). Per germline, CDR1 MGHDK and CDR2 SYGVNS. V was cut by 4 bases and J by 3 bases, with 10 bases left in between. The CDR3 has 13 residues. The CDR3 protein is CASSAGLYYEQYF. The CDR3 DNA follows: TGTGCCAGCAGTGCCGGACTTTACTACGAGCAGTACTTC.

The V and J genes are TRBV11-2 and TRBJ2-3, with no clear D. This CDR3 has 15 residues. In germline, CDR1 is SGHAT, CDR2 FQNNGV. V lost 1 base, J lost 5 bases, and 13 bases lay in between. In DNA, the CDR3 is TGTGCCAGCAGCTTAGGAACTACTTCCGAAGATACGCAGTATTTT. As protein: CASSLGTTSEDTQYF.

This clone was found a few times. V gene TRBV7-2 combines with J gene TRBJ2-1, with 9 bases aligning to TRBD1. The CDR3 runs to 14 residues. V lost 4 bases and J lost 3; bases outside the gene matches: 1. CDR1 is SGHTA, CDR2 FQGNSA, per germline. The CDR3, as DNA: TGTGCCAGCAGCTCGACAGGGGGCTACAATGAGCAGTTCTTC. It encodes CASSSTGGYNEQFF.

The genes are TRBV29-1 and TRBJ2-1; 10 bases are shared with TRBD2. Germline CDR1 SQVTM, CDR2 ANQGSEA. V was pared by 4 bases and J by 8 bases, with 11 bases of the junction left unmatched. The length of the CDR3 is 15 residues. The DNA for the CDR3 is TGCAGCGTTGCCCCCGAGCTAGCGGGAGTAGATGAGCAGTTCTTC. Translated: CSVAPELAGVDEQFF.

The table lists this clone with a few counts. The identical CDR3 is also encoded by other nucleotide sequences in the sample. V is TRBV29-1 and J is TRBJ2-5; D is uncertain. CDR1 and CDR2 from the germline V gene are SQVTM and ANQGSEA. Trimming removed 4 bases from V and 4 bases from J, with 1 base in between. This CDR3 comprises 9 residues. CDR3 region: CSVGETQYF. In DNA, the CDR3 is TGCAGCGTTGGAGAGACCCAGTACTTC.

This clone turned up a few times. At one boundary the junction diverges from the germline segment, which might be a read error. V is TRBV25-1 and J is TRBJ2-5; 9 bases fit TRBD1. Germline loops: CDR1 MGHDK, CDR2 SYGVNS. CDR3 length: 13 amino acids. The CDR3 region has the DNA TGTGCCAGCCTGGGACAGGGCCAAGAGATCCAGTACTTC. It translates to CASLGQGQEIQYF.